The text below deals with one TCR beta chain. This clonotype turned up a few times. What antigen it recognizes has not been identified. No much larger clone exists at a distance of one base, and base qualities are not known. The sample belongs to a study of T-cell memory formation after mild COVID-19 (dated by TCRdb to the early 2020s). With regard to the full study: TCR sequence clusters from the two donors were largely donor specific. In two donors, T-cell clones that expanded and contracted after mild COVID-19 were followed by sequencing TCRalpha and TCRbeta repertoires longitudinally. The cohort comprised two young, previously healthy adult volunteers, one female and one male. General conclusions and limits of the study: Contracting CD4+ clones were located mainly in the CM and EM memory subsets, whereas CD8+ clones were found to be enriched in EMRA. Only a couple of mild cases were covered in the study, and larger cohorts including severe cases with pre-infection samples were considered necessary. The second-wave clones that peaked on day 37 were not confirmed to be SARS-CoV-2 specific. Clones contracting from day 15 to 85 had balanced CD4/CD8 phenotypes, while a second wave expanding from day 15 to 37 was biased towards CD4+. Some responding clones were found in pre-infection memory, which suggests that pre-existing cross-reactive memory T cells took part in the SARS-CoV-2 response.

Trimming costs V 10 bases and J 8 bases, and their ends lie 23 bases apart. Including cysteine and phenylalanine, the CDR3 has 15 amino acids. Of the read, only the CDR3 DNA is kept; its 45 bases are in frame from base 1. The run used an Illumina NovaSeq 6000. TCRalpha and TCRbeta cDNA libraries were constructed by 5'RACE with constant-segment primers, with sample barcodes and unique molecular identifiers being introduced. Trizol reagent was used to extract RNA from every sample. Library amplification was performed in two PCR steps, and a second sample barcode and Illumina TruSeq adapters were introduced in the second step. Sequencing of the libraries was done on an Illumina NovaSeq, producing 2 x 150 bp paired-end reads. In the original analysis: Demultiplexing of reads and collapsing into UMI-guided consensus sequences were performed with migec v1.2.7. Using mixcr v2.1.11, UMI consensuses were aligned to TRA and TRB V and J templates and then assembled into clonotypes. Clonotypes were classified as expanded or contracted when called significant by both edgeR and NoisET, with noise models trained on biological replicates. For edgeR calls, a false discovery rate-adjusted p below 0.01 and a log2 fold-change threshold of 1 were applied. As an exploratory analysis of dynamics, max-normalized trajectories of the 1000 most abundant clonotypes were examined by PCA with hierarchical clustering. Each responding clone was given a CD4 or CD8 phenotype based on the CD4+ and CD8+ repertoires, which had been sequenced separately. TCRdb applied fastp at Q25 and MiXCR to the public reads, then kept only in-frame beta chains. Identical CDR3 protein sequences are pooled into one entry, listed with their most common genes and DNA. TCRdb's processing, not the authors', yielded these V and J calls. The sample table holds approximately 250,000 distinct CDR3 sequences, of which approximately 15% were seen once. 20% to 25% of the sample goes to the ten largest clones.

Ficoll-Paque density gradient centrifugation was used to isolate PBMCs. Material for sequencing was PBMCs or a T cell subset sorted from them (not recorded which). The chain links TRBV12-3 or TRBV12-4 with TRBJ1-4, with the D gene call left open. The TCR comes from a man younger than 35 who had mild COVID-19 (a few samples of this study predate the infection). The sample titles of this study are shuffled in the database, so cell type and time point are left out; the donor was told from shared clones. The nucleotide sequence is given as TGTGCCACCAGGCGACCGGGCCTTGGGGTCGAAAAACTGTTTTTT. Its coded protein is CATRRPGLGVEKLFF.